The 22 T cell receptor beta chains below were found in one sample sequenced in a study of OX40 agonist ivuxolimab in advanced cancers. Clones were read by immunoSEQ multiplex PCR, and TCRdb kept only the in-frame ones, dropping some. The sample yields tens of thousands of clones, about 91% seen once. The sample consisted of CD4+ or CD8+ T cells sorted from blood, taken in a trial of the OX40 agonist ivuxolimab. The receptors were gathered from an adult with an advanced solid tumor such as melanoma, head and neck, liver or kidney cancer.

This chain links TRBV7-6 with TRBJ2-7; D is ambiguous. CDR1 SGHVS and CDR2 FNYEAQ come from the germline V gene. Trimming took 3 bases from V and 3 from J, leaving 18 bases between them. The CDR3 loop spans 16 amino acids. The CDR3 loop is CASSLKATADYYEQYF. The CDR3 region has the DNA TGTGCCAGCAGCTTGAAGGCGACTGCAGATTACTACGAGCAGTACTTC. Full variable domain (rest looked up from reference TRBV7-6 and TRBJ2-7): GAGVSQSPRYKVTKRGQDVALRCDPISGHVSLYWYRQALGQGPEFLTYFNYEAQQDKSGLPNDRFSAERPEGSISTLTIQRTEQRDSAMYRCASSLKATADYYEQYFGPGTRLTVT.

The chain uses TRBV10-3 and TRBJ2-2; no firm D call. V shed 0 bases and J shed 0 bases, with 11 bases lying between them. The CDR3 has 17 residues. Germline loops: CDR1 ENHRY, CDR2 SYGVKD. Here the CDR3 DNA reads TGTGCCATCAGTGAGTCAGGCCAGAACTCGAACACCGGGGAGCTGTTTTTT. This translates into CAISESGQNSNTGELFF.

The chain couples TRBV7-9 to TRBJ2-5; D possibly corresponds to TRBD1 (5 bases). Germline V gene data show CDR1 as SEHNR and CDR2 as FQNEAQ (reference sequence). Trimming took off 4 bases at V and 1 base at J, with 10 bases between the two ends. The CDR3 has 14 amino acids. This chain's CDR3 is CASSSWTRQETQYF. The CDR3 DNA sequence: TGTGCCAGCAGCTCCTGGACACGCCAAGAGACCCAGTACTTC.

The chain recombines TRBV18 with TRBJ1-5; TRBD1 is a possible D gene (5 bases). V lost 4 bases, J lost 0 bases, and 10 bases lay in between. The length of the CDR3 is 15 residues. CDR1 KGHSH and CDR2 LQKENI come from the germline V gene. CDR3 protein: CASSRGAYSNQPQHF. The CDR3 bases are TGTGCCAGCTCACGAGGGGCCTATAGCAATCAGCCCCAGCATTTT.

The chain employs TRBV6-5 and TRBJ2-7, with D tentatively TRBD1 (6 bases). The CDR3 sequence is 12 residues long. V was cut by 7 bases and J by 7 bases, with 14 bases left in between. Germline V gene sequence: CDR1 MNHEY, CDR2 SVGAGI. The CDR3 loop reads CASTNRVGEQYF. In DNA form, the CDR3 reads TGTGCCAGCACCAACAGGGTGGGAGAGCAGTACTTC.

The chain is built from TRBV5-6 and TRBJ2-1; 14 nucleotides align to TRBD2. The CDR3 consists of 18 residues. Per germline, CDR1 SGHDT and CDR2 YYEEEE. V lost 3 bases and J lost 5; bases outside the gene matches: 10. The CDR3: CASSSLRGTSGGDNEQFF. CDR3 sequence (DNA): TGTGCCAGCAGCTCTTTGCGCGGGACTAGCGGGGGTGACAATGAGCAGTTCTTC.

Turning to this clone: The junction does not match germline at one end; this may be a read error. The J gene is TRBJ2-7, the V gene TRBV7-7; D is perhaps TRBD1 or TRBD2 (5 bases each). Looked up from germline, CDR1 is SSHAT and CDR2 is FNYEAQ (reference sequence). The length of the CDR3 is 15 residues. CDR3 sequence (DNA): TGTGCTAGCAGCCTCACGGGGCTCAGTGGCTACGAGCAGTACTTC. Protein product: CASSLTGLSGYEQYF.

This chain links TRBV21-1 with TRBJ2-1; no DNA check was done on the table's D call, TRBD2. TRBV21-1 counts as a pseudogene. CDR3 length: 13 residues. The CDR3 is CASSNREGREQFF. In nucleotides, the CDR3 is TGTGCCAGCAGCAATCGGGAGGGCCGTGAGCAGTTCTTC.

In DNA, the CDR3 is TGCGCCAGCAGCTTAGGGAGCGGGACTAGGTTCAATGAGCAGTTCTTC. The encoded protein is CASSLGSGTRFNEQFF. The V gene is TRBV5-1, the J gene TRBJ2-1, with 8 positions matching TRBD2. This CDR3 has 16 amino acids. V lost 2 bases and J lost 6; bases outside the gene matches: 10. The germline gives CDR1 SGHRS, CDR2 YFSETQ.

CDR3 bases: TGCGCCAGCAGCTTGGGGGTGAGCTCCTACGAGCAGTACTTC. Amino acids: CASSLGVSSYEQYF. The chain joins TRBV5-1 to TRBJ2-7; D remains unclear. Germline CDR1 and CDR2: SGHRS and YFSETQ. V gave up 0 bases and J gave up 0 bases, with 7 bases separating them. The CDR3 is 14 residues long. Full variable domain (remainder filled in from reference TRBV5-1 and TRBJ2-7): KAGVTQTPRYLIKTRGQQVTLSCSPISGHRSVSWYQQTPGQGLQFLFEYFSETQRNKGNFPGRFSGRQFSNSRSEMNVSTLELGDSALYLCASSLGVSSYEQYFGPGTRLTVT.

This clone was recorded once. The chain couples TRBV7-2 to TRBJ2-7; 11 nucleotides line up with TRBD2. The CDR3 is 16 residues long. V trimming: 3 bases; J trimming: 2 bases; junction bases outside the gene matches: 6. Germline CDR1 SGHTA, CDR2 FQGNSA. Here the CDR3 reads CASSFPSGGRTYEQYF. DNA of the CDR3: TGTGCCAGCAGCTTCCCTAGCGGGGGGCGCACCTACGAGCAGTACTTC.

V and J are TRBV28 and TRBJ2-7; unclear D gene. Germline V CDR1 and CDR2: MDHEN, SYDVKM. This CDR3 spans 12 amino acids. Trimming cost V 2 bases and J 0 bases, with 2 bases left between them. The CDR3 loop reads CASSLASYEQYF. Written as DNA, the CDR3 is TGTGCCAGCAGTTTAGCCTCCTACGAGCAGTACTTC.

This chain joins TRBV20-1 and TRBJ1-1; a possible D gene is TRBD1 (5 bases). The CDR3 covers 10 residues. The V gene's germline CDR1 is DFQATT and CDR2 SNEGSKA (reference sequence). CDR3 in amino acids: CSSGRTEAFF. The DNA of the CDR3 is TGCAGCTCAGGGCGCACTGAAGCTTTCTTT.

CDR3 bases: TGTGCCAGCGGGCGGGAGGACTCCACAGATACGCAGTATTTT. Translating gives CASGREDSTDTQYF. The rearrangement joins TRBV6-1 to TRBJ2-3, with TRBD2 identical over 8 bases. The CDR3 consists of 14 residues. The V segment lost 8 bases and the J segment 2 bases; nucleotides outside the gene matches: 6. Germline CDR1 MNHNS, CDR2 SASEGT.

This clone showed up just once. The V gene is TRBV27, the J gene TRBJ2-2, with 8 bases lining up with TRBD2. J was trimmed by 6 bases and V by 6 bases; bases with no gene match: 9. CDR1 and CDR2 from the germline V gene are MNHEY and SMNVEV (reference sequence). CDR3 length: 15 residues. The CDR3, as DNA: TGTGCCAGCAGCGTACTGGCGGGAGGTCCCGGGGAGCTGTTTTTT. This encodes CASSVLAGGPGELFF.

This chain joins TRBV19 and TRBJ1-1; possible D gene TRBD1, 5 bases. This CDR3 has 14 residues. CDR1 and CDR2 from the germline V gene are LNHDA and SQIVND (reference sequence). Trimming took off 4 bases at V and 3 bases at J, with 12 bases between the two ends. In nucleotides, the CDR3 is TGTGCCAGTAGTACATGGGGGAGGGACACTGAAGCTTTCTTT. The encoded protein is CASSTWGRDTEAFF. Based on the CDR3 plus reference TRBV19 and TRBJ1-1, the full variable domain is DGGITQSPKYLFRKEGQNVTLSCEQNLNHDAMYWYRQDPGQGLRLIYYSQIVNDFQKGDIAEGYSVSREKKESFPLTVTSAQKNPTAFYLCASSTWGRDTEAFFGQGTRLTVV.

The J gene is TRBJ2-2, the V gene TRBV2; the D call may be TRBD1 or TRBD2 (7 bases each). V lost 9 bases, J lost 7 bases, and 21 bases lay in between. Germline V gives CDR1 SNHLY, CDR2 FYNNEI. The CDR3 is 15 residues long. CDR3 sequence: CASDVGQGGGGELFF. The CDR3 DNA reads TGTGCCAGTGATGTTGGCCAGGGGGGGGGCGGGGAGCTGTTTTTT.

The chain combines TRBV29-1 with TRBJ2-7; D possibly corresponds to TRBD2 (7 bases). Per germline, CDR1 SQVTM and CDR2 ANQGSEA. The CDR3 totals 14 residues. The V and J ends lost 5 bases and 3 bases respectively, with 17 bases between them. CDR3 DNA sequence: TGCAGCGTTCGCATCGGGGGGCGAAACTACGAGCAGTACTTC. Protein product: CSVRIGGRNYEQYF.

The chain combines TRBV5-5 with TRBJ2-7; weak D call: TRBD1 (5 bases). Trimming removed 4 bases from V and 1 base from J, with 9 bases in between. Germline V gives CDR1 SGHKS, CDR2 YYEKEE (reference sequence). The length of the CDR3 is 13 residues. This CDR3 reads CASSRQRSYEQYF. CDR3 DNA sequence: TGTGCCAGCAGCCGACAGAGATCCTACGAGCAGTACTTC.

The chain uses TRBV5-4 and TRBJ2-6; unclear D gene. Trimming cost V 0 bases and J 4 bases, with 11 bases left between them. Germline V gives CDR1 SGHNT, CDR2 YYREEE (reference sequence). CDR3 length equals 16 residues. In nucleotides, the CDR3 is TGTGCCAGCAGCTTGGCGCAGGTCGCCGGGGCCAACGTCCTGACTTTC. Protein product: CASSLAQVAGANVLTF.

V usage is TRBV6-5 and J usage is TRBJ1-1; TRBD1 aligns across 8 bases. V gave up 2 bases and J gave up 10 bases; unmatched junction bases: 3. CDR3 length: 12 amino acids. Germline CDR1 is MNHEY and CDR2 is SVGAGI. CDR3 loop: CASSYPGQGAFF. CDR3 sequence (DNA): TGTGCCAGCAGTTACCCCGGACAGGGAGCTTTCTTT.

This chain uses TRBV28 with TRBJ2-5; tentatively, D is TRBD2 (6 bases). CDR1 and CDR2 (germline): MDHEN, SYDVKM. The V end was cut by 4 bases, the J end by 4 bases, with 13 bases between. This CDR3 comprises 14 residues. CDR3 region: CASSSTREGETQYF. In DNA form, the CDR3 reads TGTGCCAGCAGTTCGACGCGGGAAGGAGAGACCCAGTACTTC. The full variable domain, its missing parts supplied by reference TRBV28 and TRBJ2-5, is DVKVTQSSRYLVKRTGEKVFLECVQDMDHENMFWYRQDPGLGLRLIYFSYDVKMKEKGDIPEGYSVSREKKERFSLILESASTNQTSMYLCASSSTREGETQYFGPGTRLLVL.